This T cell receptor (beta chain) was recovered during a study of T cell repertoires in cytomegalovirus infection. Across the study: It was the public TCR beta signatures that indicated both CMV infection and matching HLA type.

TCRdb re-called the reads through MiXCR, storing one row per CDR3 protein. Here the sample spans about 230,000 distinct CDR3 sequences, over 20% being singletons. Trimming removed 3 bases from V and 1 base from J, with 6 bases in between. The germline V gene has CDR1 MGHRA and CDR2 YSYEKL. CDR3 length: 13 amino acids. This clonotype was seen ten or more times. Its antigen is currently unknown. General observations from the study: Frequencies of public TCR beta families were cumulated, and this identified carriers of CMV plus the relevant HLA. Clonotypes of TCR beta that were HLA-C-restricted and CMV-specific dominated the ex vivo response.

The rearrangement joins TRBV4-1 to TRBJ1-1; D unclear. The sample comprised CD8+ T cells from PBMCs. This receptor was obtained from a human donor in good health (CMV status not recorded). Some clones in this sample may be carry-over from other donors' samples. As DNA, the CDR3 is TGCGCCAGCAGCCAGACTAGGAACACTGAAGCTTTCTTT. It yields the protein CASSQTRNTEAFF.